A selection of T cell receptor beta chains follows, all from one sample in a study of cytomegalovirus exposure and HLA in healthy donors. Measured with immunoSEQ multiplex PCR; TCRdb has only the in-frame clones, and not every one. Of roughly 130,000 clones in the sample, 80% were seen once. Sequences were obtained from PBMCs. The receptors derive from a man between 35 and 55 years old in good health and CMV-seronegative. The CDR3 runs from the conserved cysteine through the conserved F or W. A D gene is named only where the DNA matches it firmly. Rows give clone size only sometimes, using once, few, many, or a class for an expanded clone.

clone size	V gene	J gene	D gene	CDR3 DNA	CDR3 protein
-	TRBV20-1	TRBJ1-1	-	TGCAGTGCTAGAGATCGGTCTGAAGCTTTCTTT	CSARDRSEAFF
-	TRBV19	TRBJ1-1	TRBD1	TGTGCCAGTATACCGGGACAGATGAACACTGAAGCTTTCTTT	CASIPGQMNTEAFF
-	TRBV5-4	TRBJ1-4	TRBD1	TGTGCCAGCAGTCCCGGACAGGGCTCAACTAATGAAAAACTGTTTTTT	CASSPGQGSTNEKLFF
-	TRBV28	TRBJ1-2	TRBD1	TGTGCCAGCAGTTCCCCGGGACAGGACTTTTTTGGCTACACCTTC	CASSSPGQDFFGYTF
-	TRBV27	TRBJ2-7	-	TGTGCCAGCAGTCCGACAGGTTACGAGCAGTACTTC	CASSPTGYEQYF
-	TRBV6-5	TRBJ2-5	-	TGTGCCAGCAGACGGACAGTTCAAGAGACCCAGTACTTC	CASRRTVQETQYF
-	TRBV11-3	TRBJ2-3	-	TGTGCCAGCAGCTTGGCCGGGACTGATACGCAGTATTTT	CASSLAGTDTQYF
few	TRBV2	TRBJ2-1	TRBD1	TGTGCCAGTAGAAGCACCACAGGGGGGGAGCAGTTCTTC	CASRSTTGGEQFF
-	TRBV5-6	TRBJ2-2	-	TGTGCCAGCAGCTTAGGTTCGACAGCAAACACCGGGGAGCTGTTTTTT	CASSLGSTANTGELFF
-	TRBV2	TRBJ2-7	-	TGTGCCAGCAGTGGACAGACCTACGAGCAGTACTTC	CASSGQTYEQYF
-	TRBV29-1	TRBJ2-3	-	TGCAGCGTCGAGGGGGGGTTCACAGATACGCAGTATTTT	CSVEGGFTDTQYF
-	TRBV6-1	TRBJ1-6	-	TGTGCCAGCAGTCCCCAAAGGAGCGATAATTCACCCCTCCACTTT	CASSPQRSDNSPLHF
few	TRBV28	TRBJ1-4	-	TGTGCCAGCAGTGCCCCGGGGGGCGGAAATGAAAAACTGTTTTTT	CASSAPGGGNEKLFF
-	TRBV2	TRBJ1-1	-	TGTGACAGCACCATAACTCGACCGAAGGGGGAAGAAGCTTTCTTT	CDSTITRPKGEEAFF
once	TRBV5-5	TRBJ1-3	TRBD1	TGTGCCAGCAGCGGGACAGGTTTGAACTCTGGAAACACCATATATTTT	CASSGTGLNSGNTIYF
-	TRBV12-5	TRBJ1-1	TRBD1	TGTGCTAGTGGTTCGCCGACAGGGGCAGAAGCTTTCTTT	CASGSPTGAEAFF
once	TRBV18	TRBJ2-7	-	TGTGCCAGCTCCAACAGCTATAGCTCCTACGAGCAGTACTTC	CASSNSYSSYEQYF
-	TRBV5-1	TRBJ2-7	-	TGCGCCAGCAGCCCCGGGGACACCTACTACGAGCAGTACTTC	CASSPGDTYYEQYF
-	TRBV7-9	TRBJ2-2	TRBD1	TGTGCCAGCAGTTTCGGGACAGCCTACACCGGGGAGCTGTTTTTT	CASSFGTAYTGELFF
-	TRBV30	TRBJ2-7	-	TGTGCCTGGGCGGGACTCGCGAGCTCCTACGAGCAGTACTTC	CAWAGLASSYEQYF
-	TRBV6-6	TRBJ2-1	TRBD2	TGTGCCAGCAGGGGGACTAGCGGGGGGGCCGGGAATGAGCAGTTCTTC	CASRGTSGGAGNEQFF
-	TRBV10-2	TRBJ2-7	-	TGCGCCAGCAGTGAGAGGGAGGCCCCCTACGAGCAGTACTTC	CASSEREAPYEQYF
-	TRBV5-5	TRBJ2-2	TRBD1	TGTGCCAGCACTCTCCGGGACAGGGACGTCACCGGGGAGCTGTTTTTT	CASTLRDRDVTGELFF
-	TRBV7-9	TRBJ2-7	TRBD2	TGTGCCAGCAGCTTTTCAGCTAGCGGGGAGGGGGAGCAGTACTTC	CASSFSASGEGEQYF
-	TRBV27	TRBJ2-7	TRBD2	TGTGCCAGCAGCCCCGGGGGGGCGCAGGCGGCCTACGAGCAGTACTTC	CASSPGGAQAAYEQYF